The 32 T cell receptor beta chains below were found in one sample sequenced in a study of early T cells in non-severe SARS-CoV-2 infection. Each CDR3 protein is one row after TCRdb ran MiXCR on the 5' RACE reads. The sample comprises 79,000 or so distinct CDR3 sequences, over 10% of which are singletons, and less than 1.5% rests with the top ten. The sequenced sample consisted of whole blood. The receptor source for this set is an adult who was a healthcare worker with PCR-confirmed SARS-CoV-2 infection or an uninfected control (not recorded which).

This clonotype was counted many times. V and J are TRBV2 and TRBJ1-2; D uncertain. CDR1 is SNHLY and CDR2 is FYNNEI in the germline V gene. This CDR3 has 13 amino acids. The ends were cut back, 6 bases at V and 14 bases at J, with 22 bases in the middle. The CDR3 spells CASRIGQAHIRTF. The CDR3 DNA is TGTGCCAGCAGGATAGGGCAGGCGCATATTAGGACCTTC. The variable domain in full, completed from reference TRBV2 and TRBJ1-2, reads EPEVTQTPSHQVTQMGQEVILRCVPISNHLYFYWYRQILGQKVEFLVSFYNNEISEKSEIFDDQFSVERPDGSNFTLKIRSTKLEDSAMYFCASRIGQAHIRTFGSGTRLTVV.

The sample holds many counts of this clonotype. The chain links TRBV6-1 to TRBJ1-6, with 8 bases identical to TRBD1. Germline CDR1 reads MNHNS; CDR2 reads SASEGT. The CDR3 is 15 residues long. Unmatched junction bases numbered 5, after V lost 5 bases and J lost 5 bases. CDR3 amino acids: CASSPDRVHNSPLHF. The CDR3 bases are TGTGCCAGCAGTCCGGACAGGGTCCATAATTCACCCCTCCACTTT.

The V gene is TRBV29-1, the J gene TRBJ2-5; TRBD1 agrees at 7 bases. This CDR3 is 13 amino acids long. Germline CDR1 SQVTM, CDR2 ANQGSEA. Trimming took 7 bases from V and 6 from J; bases not matched to a gene: 11. The CDR3 reads CSALEVGGKTQYF. The DNA for the CDR3 is TGCAGCGCCCTAGAGGTAGGGGGCAAGACCCAGTACTTC.

The chain recombines TRBV29-1 with TRBJ2-7, with D perhaps assigned TRBD1 or TRBD2 (5 bases each). Germline V gene sequence: CDR1 SQVTM, CDR2 ANQGSEA. The CDR3 spans 15 residues. Trimming pared 2 bases from V and 5 bases from J, leaving 19 bases between. CDR3 amino acids: CSVEKGRGDAHEQYF. DNA for the CDR3: TGCAGCGTTGAAAAGGGGCGAGGGGATGCGCACGAGCAGTACTTC.

This clonotype was observed a single time. The junction differs from germline at one of its ends, possibly a read error. V and J are TRBV7-2 and TRBJ1-6, with a possible D match to TRBD1 (6 bases). The CDR3 has 12 amino acids. CDR1 SGHTA and CDR2 FQGNSA come from the germline V gene. The CDR3 region is CASSLEGTPPHF. DNA of the CDR3: TGTGCCAGCAGCTTAGAGGGGACACCCCCCCACTTT.

V gene TRBV12-3 or TRBV12-4 combines with J gene TRBJ2-7; D not resolved. V gave up 3 bases and J gave up 6 bases, with 6 bases separating them. The CDR3 covers 11 residues. The CDR3 DNA is TGTGCCAGCAGTTTGAACACCGAGCAGTACTTC. Translated, it gives CASSLNTEQYF.

This clonotype was counted only a few times. The rearrangement links TRBV29-1 to TRBJ1-1; 7 bases map to TRBD1. The length of the CDR3 is 14 residues. J lost 5 bases, V lost 6 bases, and 12 bases had no gene match. Germline V gene data show CDR1 as SQVTM and CDR2 as ANQGSEA. The CDR3 sequence is CSVRTGAGTTEAFF. The CDR3 bases are TGCAGCGTCCGCACAGGGGCCGGGACGACTGAAGCTTTCTTT.

This clonotype was counted at least ten times. This chain connects TRBV28 to TRBJ1-2; TRBD1 matches 9 bases. With 6 bases clipped from V and 3 bases from J, the junction kept 8 bases outside the gene matches. The CDR3 has 15 amino acids. The germline V gene encodes CDR1 MDHEN and CDR2 SYDVKM. The CDR3 region is CASRLPGQGDYGYTF. DNA of the CDR3: TGTGCCAGCAGGTTACCGGGACAGGGAGACTATGGCTACACCTTC.

In this sample, this clonotype turned up many times. The J gene is TRBJ2-1, the V gene TRBV29-1; no firm D call. The CDR3 is made up of 12 amino acids. The germline gives CDR1 SQVTM, CDR2 ANQGSEA. V lost 4 bases and J lost 8, with 12 bases in between. In DNA form, the CDR3 reads TGCAGCGTTGCGCCGATTGTGGATGAGCAGTTCTTC. Its protein is CSVAPIVDEQFF.

The V call is TRBV15, the J call TRBJ2-1, with no clear D. Between the trimmed V and J ends, which lost 0 bases and 10 bases, there was a span of 7 bases. CDR3 length equals 12 residues. Germline V CDR1 and CDR2: LNHNV, YYDKDF (reference sequence). The CDR3 spells CATSREGKEQFF. The CDR3 coding sequence is TGTGCCACCAGCAGAGAGGGGAAAGAGCAGTTCTTC.

This clonotype was detected ten times or more. The CDR3 loop is CASNPRSSGRRDTQYF. CDR3 sequence (DNA): TGTGCCAGCAACCCGAGGAGTAGCGGGAGAAGAGATACGCAGTATTTT. This chain uses TRBV7-2 with TRBJ2-3; 9 nucleotides line up with TRBD2. The CDR3 is 16 residues long. Germline-derived CDR1 and CDR2 are SGHTA and FQGNSA. The V and J ends lost 7 bases and 5 bases, in that order; junction bases with no gene match: 13.

This chain connects TRBV28 to TRBJ2-2, with TRBD2 identical over 7 bases. V gave up 6 bases and J gave up 8 bases; unmatched junction bases: 9. Germline loops: CDR1 MDHEN, CDR2 SYDVKM. This CDR3 region has 14 residues. The CDR3 region has the DNA TGTGCCAGCAGCGGGCTAGCGGTGTGGGGGGAGCTGTTTTTT. Its protein is CASSGLAVWGELFF.

This clonotype was detected ten times or more. The rearrangement joins TRBV12-3 or TRBV12-4 to TRBJ1-2, with a tentative D call TRBD1 (5 bases). Trimming removed 3 bases at V and 2 bases at J, with 10 bases between. CDR3 size: 14 residues. The CDR3 protein is CASSLGGGNYGYTF. The DNA for the CDR3 is TGTGCCAGCAGTTTGGGGGGAGGAAACTATGGCTACACCTTC.

This clonotype showed up many times. CDR3 in amino acids: CASSLVSGKVAEAFF. The CDR3 DNA reads TGCGCCAGCAGCTTGGTTTCAGGGAAAGTTGCTGAAGCTTTCTTT. The chain is built from TRBV5-1 and TRBJ1-1; D may be TRBD1 (5 bases). V lost 0 bases and J lost 6, with 15 bases in between. The CDR3 length is 15 residues. The germline V gene has CDR1 SGHRS and CDR2 YFSETQ. Together with reference TRBV5-1 and TRBJ1-1, the CDR3 gives the full variable domain: KAGVTQTPRYLIKTRGQQVTLSCSPISGHRSVSWYQQTPGQGLQFLFEYFSETQRNKGNFPGRFSGRQFSNSRSEMNVSTLELGDSALYLCASSLVSGKVAEAFFGQGTRLTVV.

The gene calls are TRBV3-1 and TRBJ1-5; the D gene is possibly TRBD1 (5 bases). Germline lookup yields CDR1 LGHDT and CDR2 YNNKEL (reference sequence). The V gene lost 6 bases and the J gene lost 1 base, with 19 bases spanning the gap. The CDR3 runs 17 residues. CDR3 region: CASRLRGIGISNQPQHF. For the CDR3, the DNA is TGTGCCAGCAGATTACGGGGCATAGGGATAAGCAATCAGCCCCAGCATTTT.

This clonotype was detected only a few times. The gene calls are TRBV7-2 and TRBJ2-5; no firm D call. CDR1 SGHTA and CDR2 FQGNSA come from the germline V gene. The CDR3 is 15 amino acids. V gave up 6 bases and J gave up 4 bases, with 18 bases separating them. The DNA for the CDR3 is TGTGCCAGCAGGCTAGGCGCAGCGCGAACAGAGACCCAGTACTTC. Its protein product is CASRLGAARTETQYF.

This clonotype occurred many times. The chain recombines TRBV10-3 with TRBJ2-2; D perhaps matches TRBD1 (5 bases). The length of the CDR3 is 11 residues. V was shortened by 10 bases and J by 7 bases, with 10 bases between the two germline ends. Germline V gene sequence: CDR1 ENHRY, CDR2 SYGVKD. The CDR3 coding sequence is TGTGCCACTCGCGACAGCGGGGAGCTGTTTTTT. Protein product: CATRDSGELFF.

This clonotype appeared a few times. The chain uses TRBV28 and TRBJ2-7; 11 positions agree with TRBD2. Germline CDR1 reads MDHEN; CDR2 reads SYDVKM. This CDR3 is 17 amino acids long. J lost 2 bases, V lost 8 bases, and 14 bases had no gene match. The CDR3 sequence: CASPPSVAGGPTYEQYF. The CDR3 DNA reads TGTGCCAGCCCCCCCTCGGTAGCGGGAGGGCCTACCTACGAGCAGTACTTC. The variable domain in full, completed from reference TRBV28 and TRBJ2-7, reads DVKVTQSSRYLVKRTGEKVFLECVQDMDHENMFWYRQDPGLGLRLIYFSYDVKMKEKGDIPEGYSVSREKKERFSLILESASTNQTSMYLCASPPSVAGGPTYEQYFGPGTRLTVT.

This clonotype was counted ten times or more. The rearrangement joins TRBV7-9 to TRBJ1-6, with D possibly matching TRBD1 (5 bases). CDR3 size: 17 residues. Trimming removed 2 bases from V and 7 bases from J, with 18 bases in between. Germline-derived CDR1 and CDR2 are SEHNR and FQNEAQ (reference sequence). This chain's CDR3 is CASSLKGDRVGNSPLHF. DNA for the CDR3: TGTGCCAGCAGCTTAAAAGGGGACCGGGTTGGCAATTCACCCCTCCACTTT.

V usage is TRBV7-6 and J usage is TRBJ2-1, with 7 bases fitting TRBD2. V lost 5 bases and J lost 8; bases outside the gene matches: 12. The CDR3 consists of 15 residues. Germline CDR1 SGHVS, CDR2 FNYEAQ. In nucleotides, the CDR3 is TGTGCCAGCAGCACTGTGGGGGAGGGAGTTGATGAGCAGTTCTTC. This encodes CASSTVGEGVDEQFF.

The chain couples TRBV15 to TRBJ2-3, with D maybe TRBD1 (5 bases). Per germline, CDR1 LNHNV and CDR2 YYDKDF (reference sequence). With 1 base removed from V and 4 bases from J, the gap between germline ends came to 9 bases. This CDR3 region has 14 residues. The CDR3 bases are TGTGCCACCAGCAGAGTCCAGGGCGCAGATACGCAGTATTTT. Encoded protein: CATSRVQGADTQYF. Supplemented by reference TRBV15 and TRBJ2-3, the full variable domain reads DAMVIQNPRYQVTQFGKPVTLSCSQTLNHNVMYWYQQKSSQAPKLLFHYYDKDFNNEADTPDNFQSRRPNTSFCFLDIRSPGLGDTAMYLCATSRVQGADTQYFGPGTRLTVL.

This clonotype was seen more than once but under ten times. The chain has TRBV12-3 or TRBV12-4 and TRBJ2-7, with 9 bases lining up with TRBD1. The CDR3 contains 15 residues. V lost 3 bases to trimming and J lost 3 bases; unmatched junction nucleotides: 6. As DNA, the CDR3 is TGTGCCAGCAGTTTGGCCCGGGACAGGGTCTACGAGCAGTACTTC. It translates to CASSLARDRVYEQYF.

The gene calls are TRBV7-6 and TRBJ1-5; D remains ambiguous. The CDR3 has 13 residues. Germline V CDR1 and CDR2: SGHVS, FNYEAQ. V was trimmed by 1 base and J by 5 bases, leaving 6 bases between them. The DNA for the CDR3 is TGTGCCAGCAGCTTAGGCAGTTATCAGCCCCAGCATTTT. This encodes CASSLGSYQPQHF.

The chain is built from TRBV11-2 and TRBJ2-3, with TRBD2 as a possible D gene (6 bases). The CDR3 is 14 residues long. In germline, CDR1 is SGHAT, CDR2 FQNNGV. V dropped 5 bases and J dropped 3 bases, with 12 bases sitting between them. The CDR3 is CASSLGAGTDTQYF. CDR3 sequence (DNA): TGTGCCAGCAGCCTCGGGGCGGGGACAGATACGCAGTATTTT.

This clonotype was recorded many times. The chain uses TRBV3-1 and TRBJ2-5; tentative D call: TRBD1 (6 bases). The CDR3 runs 14 residues. Trimming left V 6 bases short and J 5 bases short, with 16 bases between. Germline V gene data show CDR1 as LGHDT and CDR2 as YNNKEL (reference sequence). CDR3 protein: CASRHRVRWETQYF. The CDR3 nucleotides are TGTGCCAGCAGGCACAGGGTGCGTTGGGAGACCCAGTACTTC.

Ten or more counts support this clonotype. The chain is built from TRBV20-1 and TRBJ1-1; D is uncertain. The CDR3 has 13 residues. V was clipped by 1 base and J by 0 bases, with 6 bases between them. The germline V gene has CDR1 DFQATT and CDR2 SNEGSKA (reference sequence). The CDR3: CSARAQMNTEAFF. CDR3 nucleotide sequence: TGCAGTGCTAGAGCGCAGATGAACACTGAAGCTTTCTTT.

The chain links TRBV5-4 to TRBJ2-7; a weak D match, TRBD2 (5 bases). Germline V gives CDR1 SGHNT, CDR2 YYREEE (reference sequence). V was trimmed by 8 bases and J by 5 bases, leaving 14 bases between them. The length of the CDR3 is 12 residues. The CDR3 DNA reads TGTGCCAGTTGGAACGGAGGCGACGAGCAGTACTTC. Its translation: CASWNGGDEQYF.

This clonotype was counted a few times. The chain's CDR3 is CASSTQGLLGYEQYF. The CDR3 bases are TGTGCCAGCAGTACCCAGGGACTCCTCGGGTACGAGCAGTACTTC. The V and J genes are TRBV28 and TRBJ2-7; a weak D match, TRBD2 (6 bases). This CDR3 is built from 15 residues. Trimming took 5 bases from V and 4 from J, leaving 18 bases between them. The germline V gene has CDR1 MDHEN and CDR2 SYDVKM. Full variable domain (rest looked up from reference TRBV28 and TRBJ2-7): DVKVTQSSRYLVKRTGEKVFLECVQDMDHENMFWYRQDPGLGLRLIYFSYDVKMKEKGDIPEGYSVSREKKERFSLILESASTNQTSMYLCASSTQGLLGYEQYFGPGTRLTVT.

V is TRBV6-6 and J is TRBJ1-1; no definite D call. The CDR3 has 15 residues. The germline gives CDR1 MNHNY, CDR2 SVGAGI (reference sequence). The V end was cut by 0 bases, the J end by 0 bases, with 8 bases between. The CDR3 spells CASSYSTEMNTEAFF. DNA of the CDR3: TGTGCCAGCAGTTACTCGACGGAAATGAACACTGAAGCTTTCTTT.

The chain employs TRBV12-3 or TRBV12-4 and TRBJ2-3, with TRBD2 matching over 15 bases. This CDR3 region has 19 residues. J lost 1 base, V lost 4 bases, and 9 bases had no gene match. The CDR3 DNA reads as TGTGCCAGCAGTTCGGGACTAGCGGGAGGAATAATGGGCACAGATACGCAGTATTTT. It is translated as CASSSGLAGGIMGTDTQYF.

This clonotype was recorded many times. The rearrangement joins TRBV28 to TRBJ2-7, with D hard to call. The CDR3 is 16 residues long. Trimming shortened V by 1 base and J by 4 bases, and 17 bases separated the two germline ends. Per germline, CDR1 MDHEN and CDR2 SYDVKM. The CDR3 DNA reads TGTGCCAGCAGTTTATTTCGACAAATAAATTTGTACGAGCAGTACTTC. Residues: CASSLFRQINLYEQYF.

The CDR3 nucleotides read TGTGCCAGCAGCCAAGGGGGTGTATTCGACGAGCAGTACTTC. Its protein product is CASSQGGVFDEQYF. V and J are TRBV3-1 and TRBJ2-7; D call uncertain. The V and J ends lost 1 base and 5 bases respectively, with 12 bases between them. The CDR3 contains 14 residues. The germline V gene has CDR1 LGHDT and CDR2 YNNKEL (reference sequence).